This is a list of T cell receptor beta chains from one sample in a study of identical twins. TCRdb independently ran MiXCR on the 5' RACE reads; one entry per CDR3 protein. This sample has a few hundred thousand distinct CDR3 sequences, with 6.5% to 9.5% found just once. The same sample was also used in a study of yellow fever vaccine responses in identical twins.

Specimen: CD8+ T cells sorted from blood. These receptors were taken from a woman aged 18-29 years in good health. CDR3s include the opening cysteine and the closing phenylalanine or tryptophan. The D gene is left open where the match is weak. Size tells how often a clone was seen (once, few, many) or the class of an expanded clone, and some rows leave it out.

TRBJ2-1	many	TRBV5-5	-	TGTGCCAGCAGCTCATGGACAGCCAGTGAGCAGTTCTTC	CASSSWTASEQFF
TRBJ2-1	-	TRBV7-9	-	TGTGCCAGCAGCCCAGGTTCCCAGGGTGAGCAGTTCTTC	CASSPGSQGEQFF
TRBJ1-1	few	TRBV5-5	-	TGTGCCAGCAGCTTGGCCGGTAACTTGAACACTGAAGCTTTCTTT	CASSLAGNLNTEAFF
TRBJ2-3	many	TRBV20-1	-	TGCAGTGCCGACTCAATTTCCCTAGCCGAGAGCACAGATACGCAGTATTTT	CSADSISLAESTDTQYF
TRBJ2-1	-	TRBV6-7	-	TGTGCCAGCAGGCCCCCCGGACAGAGATTTACGGGGGTTGACAATGAGCAGTTCTTC	CASRPPGQRFTGVDNEQFF
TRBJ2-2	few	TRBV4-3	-	TGCGCCAGCAGCCAAAATAATCCGAACACCGGGGAGCTGTTTTTT	CASSQNNPNTGELFF
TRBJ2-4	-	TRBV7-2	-	TGTGCCAGCAGCTTTAGCGCTCCTGGGGCCAAAAACATTCAGTACTTC	CASSFSAPGAKNIQYF
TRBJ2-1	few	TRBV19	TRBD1	TGTGCCACCTCCCAGGGGGCGCGTGAGCAGTTCTTC	CATSQGAREQFF
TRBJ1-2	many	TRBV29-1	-	TGCAGCGTGGACAGTTCCTATGGCTACACCTTC	CSVDSSYGYTF
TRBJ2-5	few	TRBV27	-	TGTGCCAGCAGCCTTTGGGCGGGACTCCAAGAGACCCAGTACTTC	CASSLWAGLQETQYF
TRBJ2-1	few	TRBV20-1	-	TGCAGTGCTAGAGATCTCCGAGGGTTGGGTAGTGAGCAGTTCTTC	CSARDLRGLGSEQFF